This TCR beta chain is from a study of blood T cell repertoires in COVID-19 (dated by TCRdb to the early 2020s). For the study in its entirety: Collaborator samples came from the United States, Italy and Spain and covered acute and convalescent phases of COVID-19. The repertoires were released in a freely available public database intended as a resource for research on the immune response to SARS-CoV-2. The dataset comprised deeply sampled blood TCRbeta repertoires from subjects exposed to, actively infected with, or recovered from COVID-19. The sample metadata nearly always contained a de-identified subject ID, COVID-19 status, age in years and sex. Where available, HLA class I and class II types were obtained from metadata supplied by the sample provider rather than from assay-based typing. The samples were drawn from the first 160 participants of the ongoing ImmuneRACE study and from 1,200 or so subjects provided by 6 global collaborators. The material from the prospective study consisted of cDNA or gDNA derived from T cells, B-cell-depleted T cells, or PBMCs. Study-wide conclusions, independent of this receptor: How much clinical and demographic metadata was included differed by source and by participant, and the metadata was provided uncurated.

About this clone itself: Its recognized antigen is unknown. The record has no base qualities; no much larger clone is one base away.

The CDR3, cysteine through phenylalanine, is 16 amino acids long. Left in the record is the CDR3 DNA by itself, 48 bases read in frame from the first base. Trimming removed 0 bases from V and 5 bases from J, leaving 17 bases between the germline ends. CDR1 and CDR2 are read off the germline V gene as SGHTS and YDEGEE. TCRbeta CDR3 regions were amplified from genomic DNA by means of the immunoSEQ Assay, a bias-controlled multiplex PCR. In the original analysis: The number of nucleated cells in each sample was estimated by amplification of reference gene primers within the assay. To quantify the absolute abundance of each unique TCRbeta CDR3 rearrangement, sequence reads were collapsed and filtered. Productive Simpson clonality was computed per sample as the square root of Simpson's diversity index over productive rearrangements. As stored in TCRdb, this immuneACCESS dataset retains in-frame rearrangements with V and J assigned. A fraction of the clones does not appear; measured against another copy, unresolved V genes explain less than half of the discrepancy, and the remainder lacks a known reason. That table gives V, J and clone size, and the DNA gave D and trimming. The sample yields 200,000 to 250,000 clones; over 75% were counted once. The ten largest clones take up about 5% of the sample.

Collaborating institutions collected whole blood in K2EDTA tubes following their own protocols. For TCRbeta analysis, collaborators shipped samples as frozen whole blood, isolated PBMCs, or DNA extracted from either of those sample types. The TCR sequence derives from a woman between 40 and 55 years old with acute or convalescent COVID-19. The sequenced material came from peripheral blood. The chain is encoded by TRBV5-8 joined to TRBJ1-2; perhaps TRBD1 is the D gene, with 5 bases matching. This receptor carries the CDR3 CASSLAVVQGSYGYTF. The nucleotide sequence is TGTGCCAGCAGCTTGGCGGTTGTTCAGGGCTCGTATGGCTACACCTTC.